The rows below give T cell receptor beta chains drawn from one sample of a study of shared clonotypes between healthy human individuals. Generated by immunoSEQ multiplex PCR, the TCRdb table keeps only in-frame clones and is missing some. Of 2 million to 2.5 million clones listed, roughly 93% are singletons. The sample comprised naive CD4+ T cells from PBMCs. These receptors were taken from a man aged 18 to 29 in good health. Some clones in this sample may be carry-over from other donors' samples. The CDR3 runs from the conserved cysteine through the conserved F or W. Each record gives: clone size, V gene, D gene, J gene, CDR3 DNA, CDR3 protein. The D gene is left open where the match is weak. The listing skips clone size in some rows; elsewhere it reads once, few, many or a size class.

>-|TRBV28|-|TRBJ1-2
TGTGCCAGCAGCCGGGAGCGGGGTTCCTATGGCTACACCTTC
CASSRERGSYGYTF
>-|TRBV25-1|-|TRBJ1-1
TGTGCCAGCAGCGCAGGGCGGGGTACTGAAGCTTTCTTT
CASSAGRGTEAFF
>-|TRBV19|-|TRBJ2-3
TGTGCCAGTAGTATAGGGGGGGCCGACCTTATCCGCACAGATACGCAGTATTTT
CASSIGGADLIRTDTQYF
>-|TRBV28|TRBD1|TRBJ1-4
TGTGCCAGCAGATCCGAGGGGGCAGCTAATGAAAAACTGTTTTTT
CASRSEGAANEKLFF
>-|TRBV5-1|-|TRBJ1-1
TGCGCCAGCAGCCTAATAGGGGAGGGAAACACTGAAGCTTTCTTT
CASSLIGEGNTEAFF
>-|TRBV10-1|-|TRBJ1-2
TGCGCCAGCAGTGAGTCGAGGTCCTTTAACTATGGCTACACCTTC
CASSESRSFNYGYTF
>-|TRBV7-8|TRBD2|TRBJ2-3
TGTGCCAGCAGCTTAGGGTTGGCGGGAGCGTCATTCACAGATACGCAGTATTTT
CASSLGLAGASFTDTQYF
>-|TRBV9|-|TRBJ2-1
TGTGCCAGCAGCGTAGGTGGAGTCCCCTCCAATGAGCAGTTCTTC
CASSVGGVPSNEQFF
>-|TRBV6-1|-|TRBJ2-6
TGTGCCAGCAGTGAAGTGTTCACGCCAACTGGGGCCAACGTCCTGACTTTC
CASSEVFTPTGANVLTF
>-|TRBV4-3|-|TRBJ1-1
TGCGCCAGCAGCCGGAGCGTGGCCAACACTGAAGCTTTCTTT
CASSRSVANTEAFF
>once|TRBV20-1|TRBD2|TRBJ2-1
TGCAGTGTCCCAGCGGGAACAAAGCAGTTCTTC
CSVPAGTKQFF
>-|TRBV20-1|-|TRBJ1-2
TGCAGTGCTAGATTGGGAGGGGGCTACACCTTC
CSARLGGGYTF
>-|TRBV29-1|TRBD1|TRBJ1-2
TGCAGCGGAACAGGGGCGGGCATGAGCGGCTACACCTTC
CSGTGAGMSGYTF
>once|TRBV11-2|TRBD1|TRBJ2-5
TGTGCCAGCAGCTTGACAGGGCGACAAGAGACCCAGTACTTC
CASSLTGRQETQYF
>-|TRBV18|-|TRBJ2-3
TGTGCCAGCTCACCACCAGAAGCTCGAGAGAGCACAGATACGCAGTATTTT
CASSPPEARESTDTQYF
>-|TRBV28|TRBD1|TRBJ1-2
TGTGCCAGCATTGCCCCGGGACAGAATGTGAAGGGTGGCTACACCTTC
CASIAPGQNVKGGYTF
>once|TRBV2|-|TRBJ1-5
TGTGCCAGCTCGGGGCTCCCCGCGGGTGGTCAGCCCCAGCATTTT
CASSGLPAGGQPQHF
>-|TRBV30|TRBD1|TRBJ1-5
TGTGCCTGGAGTACTACAGGGGTCCTGCAGCCCCAGCATTTT
CAWSTTGVLQPQHF
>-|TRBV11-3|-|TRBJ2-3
TGTGCCAGCAGCTTAGCGGGCGCAGATACGCAGTATTTT
CASSLAGADTQYF
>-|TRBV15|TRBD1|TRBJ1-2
TGTGCCACCAGCTCCCGGACAGGGGGGGGCTACACCTTC
CATSSRTGGGYTF
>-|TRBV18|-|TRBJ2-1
TGTGCCAGCTCACCTAGATCAGGGTTCAATGAGCAGTTCTTC
CASSPRSGFNEQFF
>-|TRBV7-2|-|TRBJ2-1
TGTGCCAGCAGCTTAGTCGGGACGACCACCGCCCATGAGCAGTTCTTC
CASSLVGTTTAHEQFF
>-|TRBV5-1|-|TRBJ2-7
TGCGCCAGCAGCTTGGTGGGGGCTCAGGGCTACGAGCAGTACTTC
CASSLVGAQGYEQYF
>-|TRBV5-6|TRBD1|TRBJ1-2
TGTGCCAGCAGCTTGGCCCCCGGACAGGGAGGGTATGGCTACACCTTC
CASSLAPGQGGYGYTF
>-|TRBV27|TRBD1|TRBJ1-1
TGTGCCAGCAGTTTAGACGGGACAGGGAACACTGAAGCTTTCTTT
CASSLDGTGNTEAFF
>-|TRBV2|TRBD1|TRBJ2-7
TGTGCCAGCACGGGACAGGCAGAGGGGTACGAGCAGTACTTC
CASTGQAEGYEQYF
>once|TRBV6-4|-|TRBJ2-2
TGTGCCAGCAGTGACTCAGGGTCCACCGGGGAGCTGTTTTTT
CASSDSGSTGELFF
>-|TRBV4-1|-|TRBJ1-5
TGCGCCAGCAGCCAAGATAAGGGGGGAGGTAGCAATCAGCCCCAGCATTTT
CASSQDKGGGSNQPQHF
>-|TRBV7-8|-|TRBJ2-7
TGTGCCAGCAGCTTAGCGCTAGTGAGTGTCTACGAGCAGTACTTC
CASSLALVSVYEQYF
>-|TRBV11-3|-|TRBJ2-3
TGTGCCAGCAGCAAGGGGGGGCCAGATACGCAGTATTTT
CASSKGGPDTQYF
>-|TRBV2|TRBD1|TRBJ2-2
TGTGCCAGCAGCGGGACAGCCTCGTGGGGCGGGGAGCTGTTTTTT
CASSGTASWGGELFF
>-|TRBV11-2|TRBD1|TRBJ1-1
TGTGCCAGCAGCTTAGCTGGCAGGGGGCGATCCACTGAAGCTTTCTTT
CASSLAGRGRSTEAFF
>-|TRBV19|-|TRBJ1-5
TGTGCCAGTAGTCACGGCGGGTCGGGTACCCCCCAGCATTTT
CASSHGGSGTPQHF
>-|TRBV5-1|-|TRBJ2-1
TGCGCCAGCAGCTTCGCCGGGACTGGGGGCTACAATGAGCAGTTCTTC
CASSFAGTGGYNEQFF
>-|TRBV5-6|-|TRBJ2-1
TGTGCCAGCAGCTTGCCAGAGGACAATGAGCAGTTCTTC
CASSLPEDNEQFF
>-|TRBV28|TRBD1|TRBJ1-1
TGTGCCAGCAGTTCCGGGACAGGGTACACTGAAGCTTTCTTT
CASSSGTGYTEAFF
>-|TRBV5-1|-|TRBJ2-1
TGCGCCAGCAGCTTGGGCGGAAGCTCCTACAATGAGCAGTTCTTC
CASSLGGSSYNEQFF
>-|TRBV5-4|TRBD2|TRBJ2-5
TGTGCCAGCAGCTTCCCGGGAGGGCCCACAGAGACCCAGTACTTC
CASSFPGGPTETQYF
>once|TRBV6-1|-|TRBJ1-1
TGTGCCAGCAGACAGGGCCCAGCTTTCTTT
CASRQGPAFF